This TCR beta chain stems from a study of blood T cell repertoires in COVID-19. There are 14 residues in the CDR3. Germline loops: CDR1 MGHDK, CDR2 SYGVNS. V lost 3 bases and J lost 6, with 13 bases in between. Here immunoSEQ multiplex PCR was the method, and the copy in TCRdb shows in-frame clones only, minus some. Of around 100,000 clones in the sample, 87% were seen once. The V and J genes are TRBV25-1 and TRBJ2-3; D is undetermined. This TCR came from a human donor in a cohort sampled during active COVID-19. Sample: peripheral blood. CDR3 coding DNA: TGTGCCAGCAGTGATTGGGCCCGTTCCGATACGCAGTATTTT. Amino acids: CASSDWARSDTQYF.